This TCR beta chain was identified during a study of regulatory T cells in long-lasting Graves disease. Study-wide context: Graves' patients diagnosed newly had used antithyroid drugs under 3 months. Regarding the study as a whole: Persistent cases favored TRBV28, TRBJ1-2 and TRBJ2-5. A reduction in accuracy may have resulted from the small sample size.

At least ten counts were recorded for this clonotype. Its antigen remains unidentified. CDR3 length equals 16 residues. V was pared by 2 bases and J by 0 bases, with 13 bases between. Germline V gene data show CDR1 as LNHDA and CDR2 as SQIVND (reference sequence). Sequencing libraries for TCR beta were prepared with iRepertoire HTBI primers and Arm-PCR of CDR3 regions. TCRdb passed the multiplex PCR reads through MiXCR, listing each CDR3 protein once. The profile covers around 250,000 distinct CDR3 sequences, with 20% to 25% appearing a single time and more than 11% taken by the ten largest. Time point: newly diagnosed GD, antithyroid drugs for less than 3 months. There was RNA extracted from PBMCs, and the TCR library was made from it.

This sequence joins TRBV19 and TRBJ1-1; D unresolved. Specimen: peripheral blood mononuclear cells (PBMCs), collected at new diagnosis, from a patient treated with antithyroid drugs. This receptor was identified in a female donor with Graves disease. The CDR3 protein is CASSISRSSMNTEAFF. CDR3 coding DNA: TGTGCCAGTAGTATATCGCGGTCCTCGATGAACACTGAAGCTTTCTTT. The whole variable domain, remainder taken from reference TRBV19 and TRBJ1-1, is DGGITQSPKYLFRKEGQNVTLSCEQNLNHDAMYWYRQDPGQGLRLIYYSQIVNDFQKGDIAEGYSVSREKKESFPLTVTSAQKNPTAFYLCASSISRSSMNTEAFFGQGTRLTVV.